Listed below are T cell receptor beta chains from one sample, sequenced in a study of beta chain features in type 1 diabetes. The method was immunoSEQ multiplex PCR; TCRdb's version includes in-frame clones alone and lacks a portion of them. The sample lists tens of thousands of clones, under 60% occurring once. The sample consisted of Tregs from blood. These receptors were obtained from a woman between 40 and 55 years old with type 1 diabetes. The CDR3 runs from the conserved cysteine through the conserved F or W. D genes are given only for firm matches. The size entry is marked missing in some rows and otherwise reads once, few, many or a size class.

TRBJ2-5 | TRBD1 | few | TRBV28 | TGTGCCAGCAGACCCCGCATCGCAGGGGGAGAGTACTTC | CASRPRIAGGEYF
TRBJ2-7 | NA | NA | TRBV28 | TGTGCCAGCAGCTTCCAACGTCGGTCAAGCTTGCCGGCCTACGAGCAGTACTTC | CASSFQRRSSLPAYEQYF
TRBJ2-7 | TRBD1 | NA | TRBV18 | TGTGCCAGCTCACCCCGACAGGGGCTCTACGAGCAGTACTTC | CASSPRQGLYEQYF
TRBJ1-2 | NA | NA | TRBV28 | TGTGCCAGCAGTCTCGTCAGGGCCTATGGCTACACCTTC | CASSLVRAYGYTF
TRBJ2-5 | TRBD1 | NA | TRBV7-2 | TGTGCCAGCAGCTTTGCACAGGGGACGGGAGAGACCCAGTACTTC | CASSFAQGTGETQYF
TRBJ2-2 | TRBD2 | NA | TRBV7-2 | TGTGCCAGCAGCTTAGAGGCGGGGGCCGGGGAGCTGTTTTTT | CASSLEAGAGELFF
TRBJ1-1 | NA | NA | TRBV19 | TGTGCCAGTAATCGACAGCCCGCAACACTGAACACTGAAGCTTTCTTT | CASNRQPATLNTEAFF
TRBJ2-7 | TRBD1 | NA | TRBV28 | TGTGCCAGCACCCGGACAGGGGGTATATCCTACGAGCAGTACTTC | CASTRTGGISYEQYF
TRBJ1-5 | NA | NA | TRBV6-1 | TGTGCCACCCAACTTCGAGGTCAGCCCCAGCATTTT | CATQLRGQPQHF
TRBJ2-7 | NA | NA | TRBV2 | TGTGCCAGCTTAACGGGATCGAAAGAGCAGTACTTC | CASLTGSKEQYF
TRBJ1-1 | NA | NA | TRBV7-9 | TGTGCCAGCAGCTTATCCAGGTTTGAAGCTTTCTTT | CASSLSRFEAFF
TRBJ1-2 | TRBD1 | few | TRBV5-1 | TGCGCCAGCAGCTCTGGGACAGGAGACTATGGCTACACCTTC | CASSSGTGDYGYTF
TRBJ1-2 | NA | NA | TRBV6-5 | TGTGCCAGCAGAACAGGGCCGGACTATGGCTACACCTTC | CASRTGPDYGYTF
TRBJ2-3 | NA | NA | TRBV7-8 | TGTGCCAGCAGCTTACCCCGGACAGTTGCTGATACGCAGTATTTT | CASSLPRTVADTQYF
TRBJ2-1 | TRBD1 | NA | TRBV5-1 | TGCGCCAGCAGCTTGTCTCGACAGGGGGCAAGGTACAATGAGCAGTTCTTC | CASSLSRQGARYNEQFF
TRBJ2-3 | NA | few | TRBV7-2 | TGTGCCAGCAGCTTATTAACGGGAGGCACAGATACGCAGTATTTT | CASSLLTGGTDTQYF
TRBJ1-1 | TRBD1 | once | TRBV4-2 | TGTGCCAGCAGCCAAGATAAGGGCAGGGGGCTTTCCAACACTGAAGCTTTCTTT | CASSQDKGRGLSNTEAFF
TRBJ2-5 | NA | few | TRBV29-1 | TGCAGCGTTCGGGATCCAGCGGGCTATGAGACCCAGTACTTC | CSVRDPAGYETQYF
TRBJ1-1 | TRBD1 | few | TRBV7-9 | TGTGCCAGCAGCCGACAGGGTGAAGCTTTCTTT | CASSRQGEAFF
TRBJ2-7 | NA | NA | TRBV15 | TGTGCCACCAGCAGAGAGGCAGCGAGCTCCTACGAGCAGTACTTC | CATSREAASSYEQYF
TRBJ2-6 | TRBD1 | few | TRBV7-9 | TGTGCCAGCAGCTTAGTGGGACAGGGATACTCCTCTGGGGCCAACGTCCTGACTTTC | CASSLVGQGYSSGANVLTF
TRBJ1-2 | NA | NA | TRBV6-1 | TGTGCCAGCAGTGAACACAGCTATGGCTACACCTTC | CASSEHSYGYTF
TRBJ2-2 | TRBD2 | NA | TRBV7-6 | TGTGCCAGCTCCCAAGAGCGGGGCGGGGAGCTGTTTTTT | CASSQERGGELFF
TRBJ1-2 | TRBD1 | few | TRBV10-3 | TGTGCCATCAGTGAGGGCGGGACAGGGCCCGCTAACTATGGCTACACCTTC | CAISEGGTGPANYGYTF
TRBJ2-6 | NA | once | TRBV25-1 | TGTGCCAGCAGTTCACAGGGATCTGGGGCCAACGTCCTGACTTTC | CASSSQGSGANVLTF
TRBJ2-5 | NA | few | TRBV7-9 | TGTGCCAGCAGCTTTGGAGGGTTGTCAGAGACCCAGTACTTC | CASSFGGLSETQYF
TRBJ1-5 | NA | NA | TRBV5-1 | TGCGCCAGCAGCTTGGGCAGTAGCAATCAGCCCCAGCATTTT | CASSLGSSNQPQHF
TRBJ1-2 | NA | NA | TRBV5-5 | TGTGCCAGCAGCTCGCAACAGGGAGCGGTCTATGGCTACACCTTC | CASSSQQGAVYGYTF
TRBJ2-7 | NA | NA | TRBV11-3 | TGTGCCAGCAGCTTAGACGGGGTCAAGCAGTACTTC | CASSLDGVKQYF
TRBJ2-2 | NA | NA | TRBV18 | TGTGCCAGCTCACCGAGACAGGGGAGGGACACCGGGGAGCTGTTTTTT | CASSPRQGRDTGELFF
TRBJ2-1 | TRBD1 | few | TRBV7-2 | TGTGCCAGCAGCTTAGGACAGGGATGGAGCAATGAGCAGTTCTTC | CASSLGQGWSNEQFF
TRBJ2-2 | TRBD2 | medium-sized | TRBV7-2 | TGTGCCAGCAGCTTTGCAGCGGGAGGCACCGGGGAGCTGTTTTTT | CASSFAAGGTGELFF
TRBJ2-1 | NA | NA | TRBV5-1 | TGCGCCAGCAGCCCAGTCTACAATGAGCAGTTCTTC | CASSPVYNEQFF
TRBJ1-2 | NA | NA | TRBV6-1 | TGTGCCAGCAGTGAAGGTTCAGGGCCAAATGGCTACGCCTTC | CASSEGSGPNGYAF
TRBJ1-4 | NA | NA | TRBV30 | TGTGCCTGGTCTCGGGGCCCCGGGGGTGAAAAACTGTTTTTT | CAWSRGPGGEKLFF
TRBJ1-5 | TRBD1 | NA | TRBV27 | TGTGCCAGCAGTTTAGGGACAGATCAGCCCCAGCATTTT | CASSLGTDQPQHF
TRBJ2-1 | TRBD2 | few | TRBV5-1 | TGCGCCAGCAGCCTAGGGGAGGGAAACAATGAGCAGTTCTTC | CASSLGEGNNEQFF
TRBJ2-7 | TRBD1 | NA | TRBV5-1 | TGCGCCAGCACCCTCCACGGGACAGGGCAAACCTACGAGCAGTACTTC | CASTLHGTGQTYEQYF
TRBJ2-7 | NA | NA | TRBV7-9 | TGTGCCAGCAGCTGGGAGAGTCGCGGAGAGCAGTACTTC | CASSWESRGEQYF
TRBJ2-2 | TRBD1 | few | TRBV10-3 | TGTGCCACCGGGGGCCGGGGGACAGGGTTTACCGGGGAGCTGTTTTTT | CATGGRGTGFTGELFF
TRBJ1-1 | NA | NA | TRBV19 | TGTGCCAGTATCCGGACACCGAACACTGAAGCTTTCTTT | CASIRTPNTEAFF
TRBJ2-2 | NA | NA | TRBV29-1 | TGCAGCGTTAGAGGGGGTTTTAGCGGGGAGCTGTTTTTT | CSVRGGFSGELFF
TRBJ1-5 | NA | few | TRBV2 | TGTGCCAGCAGTTTAGGACGAGGCCTGAGGGAGCCCCAGCATTTT | CASSLGRGLREPQHF
TRBJ2-1 | NA | NA | TRBV11-1 | TGTGCCAGCAGCTTAACGCGGTACAATGAGCAGTTCTTC | CASSLTRYNEQFF
TRBJ2-2 | NA | NA | TRBV7-9 | TGTGCCAGCACCTCCCCCTCCTACGGGGAGCTGTTTTTT | CASTSPSYGELFF
TRBJ2-4 | NA | NA | TRBV5-6 | TGTGCCAGCAGCTTTACAATGGCCAAAAACATTCAGTACTTC | CASSFTMAKNIQYF
TRBJ2-1 | TRBD2 | NA | TRBV19 | TGTGCCAGTACCCGAAGCGGGAGGGCCGAGAGTGAGCAGTTCTTC | CASTRSGRAESEQFF
TRBJ1-1 | NA | NA | TRBV20-1 | TGCAGTGCCCCCGGGAACACTGAAGCTTTCTTT | CSAPGNTEAFF
TRBJ2-3 | TRBD2 | NA | TRBV7-2 | TGTGCCAGCAGCTTAGTGATAGGTGGGGGGGGTAAAGATACGCAGTATTTT | CASSLVIGGGGKDTQYF